Listed below are T cell receptor beta chains from one sample, sequenced in a study of Graves' ophthalmopathy and Graves' hyperthyroidism. Via MiXCR, TCRdb re-called the multiplex PCR reads, giving one row per CDR3 protein. The profile shows under 60,000 distinct CDR3 sequences, approximately 45% of them singletons. Sequencing was performed on peripheral blood. Receptor source: an adult woman with Graves' ophthalmopathy. CDR3s include the opening cysteine and the closing phenylalanine or tryptophan. Fields, in order: D gene, V gene, clone size, J gene, CDR3 DNA, CDR3 protein. The D gene is left open where the match is weak. Only part of the rows carry a size: once, few, many, or a class if the clone is expanded.

D gene: .; V gene: TRBV2; clone size: .; J gene: TRBJ2-5; CDR3 DNA: TGTGCCAGCAGACGAGACGAGGAGACCCAGTACTTC; CDR3 protein: CASRRDEETQYF
D gene: TRBD2; V gene: TRBV7-2; clone size: .; J gene: TRBJ2-1; CDR3 DNA: TGTGCCAGCAGCCTGGGACTAGCGGGAGACGATGAGCAGTTCTTC; CDR3 protein: CASSLGLAGDDEQFF
D gene: .; V gene: TRBV7-6; clone size: .; J gene: TRBJ1-1; CDR3 DNA: TGTGCCAGCAGCTCGAGGGGGGCAGCTGAAGCTTTCTTT; CDR3 protein: CASSSRGAAEAFF
D gene: TRBD1; V gene: TRBV9; clone size: many; J gene: TRBJ2-7; CDR3 DNA: TGTGCCAGCAGCGTAGAAGGGACAGGGGCAAGAGAGCAGTACTTC; CDR3 protein: CASSVEGTGAREQYF
D gene: TRBD1; V gene: TRBV11-3; clone size: .; J gene: TRBJ1-2; CDR3 DNA: TGTGCCAGCAGCGGATACGGGGGGACAGGTTATGGCTACACCTTC; CDR3 protein: CASSGYGGTGYGYTF
D gene: TRBD1; V gene: TRBV7-2; clone size: .; J gene: TRBJ2-7; CDR3 DNA: TGTGCCAGCAGAGGGACAGGGGACTACGAGCAGTACTTC; CDR3 protein: CASRGTGDYEQYF
D gene: .; V gene: TRBV5-1; clone size: many; J gene: TRBJ1-5; CDR3 DNA: TGCGCCAGCAGCCCGGGAGGGTACCAGCCCCAGCATTTT; CDR3 protein: CASSPGGYQPQHF
D gene: .; V gene: TRBV5-1; clone size: many; J gene: TRBJ2-5; CDR3 DNA: TGCGCCAGCAGCCAACTATCAAAGAACCAAGAGACCCAGTACTTC; CDR3 protein: CASSQLSKNQETQYF
D gene: .; V gene: TRBV11-3; clone size: many; J gene: TRBJ1-2; CDR3 DNA: TGTGCCAGCAGCTCGGGATCCTATGGCTACACCTTC; CDR3 protein: CASSSGSYGYTF
D gene: .; V gene: TRBV6-2/TRBV6-3; clone size: .; J gene: TRBJ2-7; CDR3 DNA: TGTGCCAGCAGTTACTCGGGGGCGCGAGAGCAGTACTTC; CDR3 protein: CASSYSGAREQYF
D gene: .; V gene: TRBV7-2; clone size: .; J gene: TRBJ1-5; CDR3 DNA: TGTACCAGCAGCTCCCGCGGTTGGTTTTGGAATCAGCCCCAGCATTTT; CDR3 protein: CTSSSRGWFWNQPQHF
D gene: .; V gene: TRBV15; clone size: .; J gene: TRBJ1-5; CDR3 DNA: TGTGCCACCAGCAGCTTGGCCGGGGCCTCTAATCAGCCCCAGCATTTT; CDR3 protein: CATSSLAGASNQPQHF
D gene: .; V gene: TRBV28; clone size: .; J gene: TRBJ2-7; CDR3 DNA: TGCGCCAGCAGTTCTGACATTTGCGAGCAGTACTTC; CDR3 protein: CASSSDICEQYF
D gene: .; V gene: TRBV12-3/TRBV12-4; clone size: .; J gene: TRBJ2-7; CDR3 DNA: TGTGCCAGCAGTCTGGCGGGCGGGACCAACGAGCAGTACTTC; CDR3 protein: CASSLAGGTNEQYF
D gene: .; V gene: TRBV7-3; clone size: many; J gene: TRBJ2-3; CDR3 DNA: TGTGCCAGCAGCCCCGGGACCACAGATACGCAGTATTTT; CDR3 protein: CASSPGTTDTQYF
D gene: .; V gene: TRBV2; clone size: .; J gene: TRBJ1-5; CDR3 DNA: TGTGCCATCAGTGAAGCGGAGAGGGGCGATCAGCCCCAGCATTTT; CDR3 protein: CAISEAERGDQPQHF
D gene: .; V gene: TRBV12-3/TRBV12-4; clone size: many; J gene: TRBJ1-1; CDR3 DNA: TGTGCCAGCAGTAACCGGGCCCCGGGGAACACTGAAGCTTTCTTT; CDR3 protein: CASSNRAPGNTEAFF
D gene: .; V gene: TRBV3-1; clone size: many; J gene: TRBJ2-5; CDR3 DNA: TGTGCCAGCAGTCGATCTTCTCTAGGCCAAGAGACCCAGTACTTC; CDR3 protein: CASSRSSLGQETQYF
D gene: TRBD1; V gene: TRBV19; clone size: .; J gene: TRBJ2-7; CDR3 DNA: TGTGCCACCGGGCGGACAGGGGCCTACGAGCAGTACTTC; CDR3 protein: CATGRTGAYEQYF
D gene: .; V gene: TRBV25-1; clone size: medium-sized; J gene: TRBJ2-7; CDR3 DNA: TGTGCCAGCAGTGGGGGTCCAGAGCAGTACTTC; CDR3 protein: CASSGGPEQYF